The T cell receptor (beta chain) described here comes from a study of OX40 agonist ivuxolimab in advanced cancers. Across the study: From 23 to 79 years was the age range, with a mean of around 60 years, and approximately 80% were male. Points from the study as a whole: Which antigen the expanded peripheral T cells recognized is unknown. With doses of 0.1 to 3.0 mg/kg, CD4+ and CD8+ blood T cells had undergone clonal expansion by week 6. Among the lowest levels of clonal expansion were found in partial responders at 0.1-3.0 mg/kg.

Concerning this clone: Its specificity is not known.

Germline V gene sequence: CDR1 MDHEN, CDR2 SYDVKM. J was trimmed by 4 bases and V by 5 bases; bases with no gene match: 19. This CDR3 is 22 amino acids long. Measured with immunoSEQ multiplex PCR; TCRdb has only the in-frame clones, and not every one. The sample shows more than 20,000 clones, roughly 83% of them seen only once. The sequence was collected from an adult with an advanced solid tumor such as melanoma, head and neck, liver or kidney cancer. The source was CD4+ or CD8+ T cells sorted from blood, collected in a trial of the OX40 agonist ivuxolimab. The chain combines TRBV28 with TRBJ2-2; TRBD2 matches 16 bases. The CDR3 spells CASSATGTSGRAFEASTGELFF. The CDR3 DNA sequence: TGTGCCAGCAGTGCTACCGGGACTAGCGGGAGGGCCTTCGAAGCGAGCACCGGGGAGCTGTTTTTT.